The TCR beta chain under discussion was sequenced for a study of blood T cell repertoires in COVID-19. Study overall: Samples taken during acute and convalescent COVID-19 were collected in the United States, Italy and Spain.

Across under 25 US areas, participants ranged in age from about 18 to 90 years. Profiling relied on immunoSEQ multiplex PCR, and the TCRdb table lists in-frame clones only, not all of them. The repertoire includes under 350,000 clones, 89% of them detected once, and roughly 1.8% sits in the top ten. Trimming pared 5 bases from V and 0 bases from J, leaving 11 bases between. From germline, CDR1 is SGHAT and CDR2 FQNNGV. The CDR3 consists of 14 residues. Sample: PBMCs or T cells enriched from blood (not recorded which). V is TRBV11-2 and J is TRBJ2-7, with D possibly TRBD2 on 5 matching bases. This receptor was obtained from a woman aged 55-69 years who had recovered from COVID-19. The CDR3 bases are TGTGCCAGCAGCCGAGCGGAAAGCTCCTACGAGCAGTACTTC. Translation: CASSRAESSYEQYF.